What follows are 16 T cell receptor beta chains derived from one specimen sequenced in a study of PD-L1 blockade in urothelial cancer. Assay used: immunoSEQ multiplex PCR; TCRdb lists only in-frame clones, some missing. The sample has 58,000 or so clones, around 83% seen once. This specimen was PBMCs, taken around atezolizumab (anti-PD-L1) treatment. These receptors came from a man over 45 with urothelial cancer.

The rearrangement joins TRBV4-1 to TRBJ2-2; tentatively, D is TRBD2 (5 bases). The length of the CDR3 is 15 residues. From germline, CDR1 is MGHRA and CDR2 YSYEKL. Trimming left V 0 bases short and J 4 bases short, with 9 bases between. CDR3 sequence reads: CASSQDTSPTGELFF. As DNA, the CDR3 is TGCGCCAGCAGCCAAGATACTAGTCCCACCGGGGAGCTGTTTTTT.

The V call is TRBV5-6, the J call TRBJ1-2; 9 positions match TRBD1. This CDR3 is 16 amino acids long. Losses at the gene ends were 4 bases for V and 7 bases for J; bases not matched to a gene: 14. Germline assignment: CDR1 SGHDT and CDR2 YYEEEE. This CDR3 is CASSHYLQGATGGYTF. CDR3 DNA: TGTGCCAGCAGCCATTATTTACAGGGGGCGACGGGTGGCTACACCTTC.

This sequence joins TRBV5-5 and TRBJ2-2; 16 bases fit TRBD2. V trimming: 1 base; J trimming: 3 bases; junction bases outside the gene matches: 6. From germline, CDR1 is SGHKS and CDR2 YYEKEE (reference sequence). The CDR3 has 19 residues. The CDR3, as DNA: TGTGCCAGCAGCTTGTGGGGGACTAGCGGGAGGGGTGACACCGGGGAGCTGTTTTTT. Its translation is CASSLWGTSGRGDTGELFF.

The rearrangement links TRBV28 to TRBJ2-7, with 8 nucleotides matching TRBD1. The ends lost 2 bases at V and 9 bases at J; junction bases unmatched: 3. This CDR3 is 12 amino acids long. Germline values: CDR1 MDHEN, CDR2 SYDVKM. CDR3 sequence reads: CASSLGTGPQYF. The CDR3 bases are TGTGCCAGCAGTTTAGGGACAGGACCGCAGTACTTC.

As DNA, the CDR3 is TGTGCCAGCAGTCCGGGCGGACAGGGGCCTCTCGAGCAGTACTTC. It codes for CASSPGGQGPLEQYF. This chain uses TRBV2 with TRBJ2-7; TRBD1 matches at 9 bases. V trimming: 5 bases; J trimming: 6 bases; junction bases outside the gene matches: 11. Per the germline V gene, CDR1 is SNHLY and CDR2 is FYNNEI. The CDR3 has 15 residues.

This clone has just a few counts. The chain uses TRBV7-3 and TRBJ1-1, with a weak D call TRBD1 (5 bases). The V gene's germline CDR1 is SGHTA and CDR2 FQGTGA. This CDR3 spans 16 amino acids. V was trimmed by 1 base and J by 3 bases, leaving 15 bases between them. The CDR3 DNA reads TGTGCCAGCAGCTTAATTGGGGGGAGGTTCCACACTGAAGCTTTCTTT. Translation: CASSLIGGRFHTEAFF.

Regarding this clone: Other DNA sequences in the sample encode the same CDR3. This chain joins TRBV18 and TRBJ2-3; 8 nucleotides line up with TRBD1. Looked up from germline, CDR1 is KGHSH and CDR2 is LQKENI. Trimming removed 1 base from V and 1 base from J; junction bases left unmatched: 4. This CDR3 has 16 amino acids. CDR3 sequence (DNA): TGTGCCAGCTCACCACGACGACAGGGGCGCACAGATACGCAGTATTTT. Translation gives CASSPRRQGRTDTQYF.

The rearrangement joins TRBV7-2 to TRBJ1-6; 9 nucleotides match TRBD1. CDR1 and CDR2 from the germline V gene are SGHTA and FQGNSA. The CDR3 spans 18 residues. V lost 2 bases and J lost 0; bases outside the gene matches: 5. The CDR3 bases are TGTGCCAGCAGCTTAAGTGGGACAGGGAGCTCCTATAATTCACCCCTCCACTTT. This codes for CASSLSGTGSSYNSPLHF.

This chain joins TRBV6-5 and TRBJ2-7; TRBD1 agrees at 10 bases. Germline assignment: CDR1 MNHEY and CDR2 SVGAGI. V trimming: 7 bases; J trimming: 4 bases; junction bases outside the gene matches: 7. The length of the CDR3 is 14 residues. The CDR3 coding sequence is TGTGCCAGCACCGACAGGGGGCCACCTTACGAGCAGTACTTC. Amino acids: CASTDRGPPYEQYF.

The rearrangement links TRBV11-2 to TRBJ1-1, with D possibly matching TRBD1 (6 bases). The V end lost 0 bases, the J end lost 3 bases, and 11 bases lay between the germline ends. CDR3 size: 15 residues. In germline, CDR1 is SGHAT, CDR2 FQNNGV. The CDR3 region is CASSLEPGGHTEAFF. CDR3 coding DNA: TGTGCCAGCAGCTTAGAGCCTGGGGGCCACACTGAAGCTTTCTTT.

The chain recombines TRBV19 with TRBJ1-1, with D unresolved. Trimming took 9 bases from V and 1 from J, leaving 12 bases between them. Looked up from germline, CDR1 is LNHDA and CDR2 is SQIVND (reference sequence). This CDR3 is 13 amino acids long. The CDR3 spells CASTEGWNTEAFF. The CDR3 DNA is TGTGCCAGCACGGAGGGTTGGAACACTGAAGCTTTCTTT. Based on the CDR3 plus reference TRBV19 and TRBJ1-1, the full variable domain is DGGITQSPKYLFRKEGQNVTLSCEQNLNHDAMYWYRQDPGQGLRLIYYSQIVNDFQKGDIAEGYSVSREKKESFPLTVTSAQKNPTAFYLCASTEGWNTEAFFGQGTRLTVV.

This chain links TRBV28 with TRBJ1-3; a possible D gene is TRBD1 (5 bases). The V gene's germline CDR1 is MDHEN and CDR2 SYDVKM. This CDR3 is 15 amino acids long. The V and J ends lost 2 bases and 7 bases respectively, with 15 bases between them. Here the CDR3 DNA reads TGTGCCAGCAGTTTAAAAGGGGACGGGGGGAACACCATATATTTT. It is translated as CASSLKGDGGNTIYF.

The V gene is TRBV5-6, the J gene TRBJ1-6; 9 nucleotides line up with TRBD1. This CDR3 contains 14 residues. CDR1 and CDR2 from the germline V gene are SGHDT and YYEEEE. V shed 6 bases and J 4 bases; nucleotides not matched to a gene: 2. CDR3 in DNA: TGTGCCAGCAACGACAGGGGGTATAATTCACCCCTCCACTTT. Its translation: CASNDRGYNSPLHF.

V gene TRBV5-1 combines with J gene TRBJ2-3, with D unresolved. The V gene's germline CDR1 is SGHRS and CDR2 YFSETQ. Trimming left V 1 base short and J 1 base short, with 7 bases between. This CDR3 spans 14 amino acids. Here the CDR3 reads CASSLIGGTDTQYF. DNA of the CDR3: TGCGCCAGCAGCTTGATCGGAGGCACAGATACGCAGTATTTT.

This clone was seen only a few times. The chain employs TRBV10-2 and TRBJ2-7, with D perhaps TRBD2 (5 bases). CDR1 WSHSY and CDR2 SAAADI come from the germline V gene. CDR3 length equals 14 residues. Trimming stripped 7 bases from V and 5 bases from J, with 18 bases between. The CDR3 DNA is TGCGCCAGCACTCCCGGCGGGCGTAGGGACGAGCAGTACTTC. This translates into CASTPGGRRDEQYF.

The rearrangement links TRBV19 to TRBJ1-2, with a tentative D call TRBD1 (6 bases). The CDR3 is 13 residues long. Trimming removed 3 bases at V and 7 bases at J, with 12 bases between. Germline V gene sequence: CDR1 LNHDA, CDR2 SQIVND (reference sequence). The CDR3 here is CASSMDIQGGYTF. CDR3 DNA: TGTGCCAGTAGTATGGATATACAGGGTGGCTACACCTTC.